This paragraph covers one T cell receptor (beta chain) sequence. Clones were sequenced by immunoSEQ multiplex PCR, and TCRdb holds only the in-frame ones, with some missing. The table shows over 60,000 clones, with 85% to 95% occurring only once. This sample was taken from a study of T cell changes during pregnancy in multiple sclerosis. Germline values: CDR1 MNHNY, CDR2 SVGAGI (reference sequence). The J segment lost 4 bases and the V segment lost 5 bases, leaving 9 bases of the junction unmatched. This CDR3 comprises 15 residues. The receptor was derived from a female donor with multiple sclerosis, enrolled in a pregnancy study. The material was peripheral blood, obtained in the first trimester of pregnancy. This chain joins TRBV6-6 and TRBJ2-3, with 7 bases that match TRBD2. CDR3 bases: TGTGCCAGCAGTCCTGGACTAGGCACCTCAGATACGCAGTATTTT. Its translation: CASSPGLGTSDTQYF.